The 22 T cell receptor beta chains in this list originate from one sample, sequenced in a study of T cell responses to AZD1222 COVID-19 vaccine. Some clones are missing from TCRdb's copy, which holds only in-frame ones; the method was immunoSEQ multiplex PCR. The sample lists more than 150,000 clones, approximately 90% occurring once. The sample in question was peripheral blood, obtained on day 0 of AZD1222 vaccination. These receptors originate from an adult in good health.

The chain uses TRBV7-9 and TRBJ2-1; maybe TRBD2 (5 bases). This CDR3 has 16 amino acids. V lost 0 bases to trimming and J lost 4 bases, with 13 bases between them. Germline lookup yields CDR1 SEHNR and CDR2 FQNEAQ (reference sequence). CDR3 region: CASSLAMLDSYNEQFF. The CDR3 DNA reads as TGTGCCAGCAGCTTAGCGATGCTGGACTCTTACAATGAGCAGTTCTTC.

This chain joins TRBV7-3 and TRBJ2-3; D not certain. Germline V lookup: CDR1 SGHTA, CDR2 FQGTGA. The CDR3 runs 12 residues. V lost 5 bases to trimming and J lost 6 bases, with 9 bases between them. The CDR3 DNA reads TGTGCCAGCAGCCACTCCATGGATACGCAGTATTTT. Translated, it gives CASSHSMDTQYF.

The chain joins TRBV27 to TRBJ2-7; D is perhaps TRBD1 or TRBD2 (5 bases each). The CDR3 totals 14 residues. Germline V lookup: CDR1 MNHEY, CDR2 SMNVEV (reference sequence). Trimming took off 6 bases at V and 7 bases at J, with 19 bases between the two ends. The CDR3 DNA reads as TGTGCCAGCAGGTCATGGGACCCCGCGTCGGAGCAGTACTTC. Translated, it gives CASRSWDPASEQYF.

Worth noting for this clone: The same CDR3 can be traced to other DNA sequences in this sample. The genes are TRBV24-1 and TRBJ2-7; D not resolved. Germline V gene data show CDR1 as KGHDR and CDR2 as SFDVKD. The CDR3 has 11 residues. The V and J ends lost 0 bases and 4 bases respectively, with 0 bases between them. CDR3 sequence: CATSDLYEQYF. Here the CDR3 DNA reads TGTGCCACCAGTGATTTGTACGAGCAGTACTTC.

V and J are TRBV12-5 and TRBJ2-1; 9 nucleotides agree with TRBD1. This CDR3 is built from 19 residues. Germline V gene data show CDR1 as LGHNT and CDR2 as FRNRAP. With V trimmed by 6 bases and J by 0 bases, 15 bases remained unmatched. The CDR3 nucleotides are TGTGCTAGTGGCGTCCGGGACAGGGATTGGAGTGGCTCCTACAATGAGCAGTTCTTC. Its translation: CASGVRDRDWSGSYNEQFF. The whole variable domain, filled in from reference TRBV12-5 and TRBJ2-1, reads DARVTQTPRHKVTEMGQEVTMRCQPILGHNTVFWYRQTMMQGLELLAYFRNRAPLDDSGMPKDRFSAEMPDATLATLKIQPSEPRDSAVYFCASGVRDRDWSGSYNEQFFGPGTRLTVL.

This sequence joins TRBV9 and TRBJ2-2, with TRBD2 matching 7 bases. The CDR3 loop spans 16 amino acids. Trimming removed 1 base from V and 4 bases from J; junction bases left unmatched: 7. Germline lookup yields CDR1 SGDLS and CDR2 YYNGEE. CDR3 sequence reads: CASSVFGGESTGELFF. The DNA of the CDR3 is TGTGCCAGCAGCGTATTTGGGGGGGAGAGCACCGGGGAGCTGTTTTTT. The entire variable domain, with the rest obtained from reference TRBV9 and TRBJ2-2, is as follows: DSGVTQTPKHLITATGQRVTLRCSPRSGDLSVYWYQQSLDQGLQFLIQYYNGEERAKGNILERFSAQQFPDLHSELNLSSLELGDSALYFCASSVFGGESTGELFFGEGSRLTVL.

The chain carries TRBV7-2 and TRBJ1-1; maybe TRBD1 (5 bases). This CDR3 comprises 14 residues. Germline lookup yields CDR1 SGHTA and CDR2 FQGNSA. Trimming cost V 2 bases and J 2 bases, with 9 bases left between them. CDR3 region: CASSLQGKNTEAFF. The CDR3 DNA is TGTGCCAGCAGCTTACAGGGTAAAAACACTGAAGCTTTCTTT.

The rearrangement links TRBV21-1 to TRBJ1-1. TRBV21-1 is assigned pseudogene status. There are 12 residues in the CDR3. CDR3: CAREAYNTEAFF. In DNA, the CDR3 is TGTGCCAGAGAAGCTTATAACACTGAAGCTTTCTTT.

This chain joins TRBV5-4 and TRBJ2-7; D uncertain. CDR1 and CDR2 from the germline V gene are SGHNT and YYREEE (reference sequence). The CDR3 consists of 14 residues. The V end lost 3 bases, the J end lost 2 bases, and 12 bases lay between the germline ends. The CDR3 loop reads CASSSRVPPYEQYF. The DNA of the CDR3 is TGTGCCAGCAGCTCCCGGGTCCCGCCCTACGAGCAGTACTTC. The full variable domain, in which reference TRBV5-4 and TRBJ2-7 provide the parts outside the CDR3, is ETGVTQSPTHLIKTRGQQVTLRCSSQSGHNTVSWYQQALGQGPQFIFQYYREEENGRGNFPPRFSGLQFPNYSSELNVNALELDDSALYLCASSSRVPPYEQYFGPGTRLTVT.

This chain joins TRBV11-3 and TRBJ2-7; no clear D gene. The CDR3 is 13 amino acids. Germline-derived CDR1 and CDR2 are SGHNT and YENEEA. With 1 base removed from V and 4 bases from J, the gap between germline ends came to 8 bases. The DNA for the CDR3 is TGTGCCAGCAGCTTAGGGGCAGAGTACGAGCAGTACTTC. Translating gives CASSLGAEYEQYF. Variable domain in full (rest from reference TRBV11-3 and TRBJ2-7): EAGVVQSPRYKIIEKKQPVAFWCNPISGHNTLYWYLQNLGQGPELLIRYENEEAVDDSQLPKDRFSAERLKGVDSTLKIQPAELGDSAVYLCASSLGAEYEQYFGPGTRLTVT.

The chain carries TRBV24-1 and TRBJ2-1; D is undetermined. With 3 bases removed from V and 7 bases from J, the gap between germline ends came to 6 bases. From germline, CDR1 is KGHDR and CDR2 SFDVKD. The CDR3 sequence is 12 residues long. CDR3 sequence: CATSDTPNEQFF. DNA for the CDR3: TGTGCCACCAGTGATACTCCAAATGAGCAGTTCTTC.

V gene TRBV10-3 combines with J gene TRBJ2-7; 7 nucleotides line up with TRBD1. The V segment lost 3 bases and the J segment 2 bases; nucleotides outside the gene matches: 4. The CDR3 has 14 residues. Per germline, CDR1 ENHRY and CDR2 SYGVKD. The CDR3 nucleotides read TGTGCCATCAGTGAAAAGGGGGCAGCCTACGAGCAGTACTTC. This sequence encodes CAISEKGAAYEQYF.

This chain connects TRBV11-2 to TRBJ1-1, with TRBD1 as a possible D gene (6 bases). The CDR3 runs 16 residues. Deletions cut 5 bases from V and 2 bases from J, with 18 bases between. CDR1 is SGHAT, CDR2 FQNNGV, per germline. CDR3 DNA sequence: TGTGCCAGCAGCACCGGACAGTTGAGGATAAACACTGAAGCTTTCTTT. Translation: CASSTGQLRINTEAFF.

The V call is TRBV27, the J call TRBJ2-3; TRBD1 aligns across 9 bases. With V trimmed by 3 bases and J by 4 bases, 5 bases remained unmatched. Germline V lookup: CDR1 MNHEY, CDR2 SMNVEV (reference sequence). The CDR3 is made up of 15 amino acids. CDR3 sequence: CASSFHRGLADTQYF. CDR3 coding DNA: TGTGCCAGCAGTTTCCACAGGGGGCTGGCAGATACGCAGTATTTT.

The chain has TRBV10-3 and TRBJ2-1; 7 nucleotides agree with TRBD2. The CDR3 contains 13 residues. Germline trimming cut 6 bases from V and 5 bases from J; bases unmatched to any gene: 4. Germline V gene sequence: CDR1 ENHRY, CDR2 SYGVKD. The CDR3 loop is CAISRGLNNEQFF. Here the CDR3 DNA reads TGTGCCATCAGCCGGGGACTAAACAATGAGCAGTTCTTC.

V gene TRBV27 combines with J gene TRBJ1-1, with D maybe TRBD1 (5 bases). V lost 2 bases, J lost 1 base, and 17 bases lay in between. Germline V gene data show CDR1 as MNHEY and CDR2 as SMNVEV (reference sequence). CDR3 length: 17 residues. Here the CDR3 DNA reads TGTGCCAGCAGTTTAGAATTCCGGGGGAGGAGGAACACTGAAGCTTTCTTT. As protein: CASSLEFRGRRNTEAFF.

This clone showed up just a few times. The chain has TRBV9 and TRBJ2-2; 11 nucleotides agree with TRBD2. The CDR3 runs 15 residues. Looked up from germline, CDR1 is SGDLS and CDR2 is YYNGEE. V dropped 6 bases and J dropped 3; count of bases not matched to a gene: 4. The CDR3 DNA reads TGTGCCAGCACCCTACTAGCGGGAGACACCGGGGAGCTGTTTTTT. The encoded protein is CASTLLAGDTGELFF.

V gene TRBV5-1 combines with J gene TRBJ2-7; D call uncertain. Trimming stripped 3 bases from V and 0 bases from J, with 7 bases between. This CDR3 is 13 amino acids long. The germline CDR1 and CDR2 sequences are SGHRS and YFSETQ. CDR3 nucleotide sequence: TGCGCCAGCAGCTCCTTTAGCTCCTACGAGCAGTACTTC. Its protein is CASSSFSSYEQYF.

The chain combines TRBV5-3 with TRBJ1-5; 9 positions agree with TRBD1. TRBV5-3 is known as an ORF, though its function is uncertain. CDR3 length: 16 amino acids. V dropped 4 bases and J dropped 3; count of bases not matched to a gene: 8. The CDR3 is CARSRGQGPFNQPQHF. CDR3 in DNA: TGTGCCAGAAGCCGGGGACAGGGACCGTTCAATCAGCCCCAGCATTTT.

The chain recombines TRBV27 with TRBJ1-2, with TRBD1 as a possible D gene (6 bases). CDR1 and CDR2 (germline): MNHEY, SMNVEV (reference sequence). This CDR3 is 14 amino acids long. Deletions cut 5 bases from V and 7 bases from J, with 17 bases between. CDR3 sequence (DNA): TGTGCCAGCAGTCCCCATACAGGGAGGAGTGGCTACACCTTC. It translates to CASSPHTGRSGYTF.

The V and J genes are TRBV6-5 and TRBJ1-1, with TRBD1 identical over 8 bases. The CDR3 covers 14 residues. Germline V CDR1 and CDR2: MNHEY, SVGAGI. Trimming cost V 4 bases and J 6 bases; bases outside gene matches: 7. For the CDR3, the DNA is TGTGCCAGCAGTTTTCGGACAGGGATCCCTGAAGCTTTCTTT. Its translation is CASSFRTGIPEAFF.

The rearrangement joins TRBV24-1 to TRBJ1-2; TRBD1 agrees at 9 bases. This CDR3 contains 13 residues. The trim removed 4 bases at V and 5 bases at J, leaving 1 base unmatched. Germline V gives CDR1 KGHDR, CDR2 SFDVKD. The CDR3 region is CATSDDRGYGYTF. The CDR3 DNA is TGTGCCACCAGTGACGACAGGGGGTATGGCTACACCTTC.